A single TCR beta chain is shown here with its context. Negative isolation yielded CD8+ and CD4+ T cells; FACS enriched TEMRA cells. There are 12 residues in the CDR3. The ends were cut back, 3 bases at V and 8 bases at J, with 9 bases in the middle. Random hexamers primed reverse transcription of roughly 0.45 to 1 ug RNA. MiXCR was run by TCRdb on the immunoSEQ multiplex PCR reads, yielding one entry per CDR3 protein. The sample holds over 200,000 distinct CDR3 sequences, about 95% seen once. This sample was included in a study of CD8 T cells in Susac syndrome. This chain joins TRBV12-3 or TRBV12-4 and TRBJ2-3; no definite D call. The sequencing input was CD4+ T cells from PBMCs. The receptor's source is a human donor with multiple sclerosis. This CDR3 reads CASSFLKGTQYF. In DNA, the CDR3 is TGTGCCAGCAGTTTCCTTAAGGGTACGCAGTATTTT.